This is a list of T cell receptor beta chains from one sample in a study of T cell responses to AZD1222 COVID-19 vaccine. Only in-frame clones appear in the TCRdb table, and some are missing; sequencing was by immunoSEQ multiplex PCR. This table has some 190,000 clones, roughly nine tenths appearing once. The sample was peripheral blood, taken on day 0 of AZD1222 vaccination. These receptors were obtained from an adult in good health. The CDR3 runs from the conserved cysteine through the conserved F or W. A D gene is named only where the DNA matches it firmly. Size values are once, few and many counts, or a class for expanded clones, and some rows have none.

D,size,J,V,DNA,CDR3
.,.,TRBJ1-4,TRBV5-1,TGCGCCAGCAGCTTGGTTGGGTGGACTAATGAAAAACTGTTTTTT,CASSLVGWTNEKLFF
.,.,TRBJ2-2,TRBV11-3,TGTGCCAGCAACGGGGACACCGGGGAGCTGTTTTTT,CASNGDTGELFF
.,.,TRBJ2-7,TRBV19,TGTGCCAGTAGTATCGGGACGACTTACGAGCAGTACTTC,CASSIGTTYEQYF
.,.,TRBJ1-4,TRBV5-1,TGCGCCAGCAGCTTGGCGTGGGGAGAAACTAATGAAAAACTGTTTTTT,CASSLAWGETNEKLFF
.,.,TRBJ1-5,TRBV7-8,TGTGCCAGCAGCCCCGGTAGGGGCAGGGCGGGTCAGCCCCAGCATTTT,CASSPGRGRAGQPQHF
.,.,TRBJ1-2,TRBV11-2,TGTGCCAGCAGCTTAAAGTGGGAGACACGACAGATGTATGGCTACACCTTC,CASSLKWETRQMYGYTF
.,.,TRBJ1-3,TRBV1,TGCACCAGCAGCCAAGATTGCCGGGGGGCTGGAAACACCATATATTTT,CTSSQDCRGAGNTIYF
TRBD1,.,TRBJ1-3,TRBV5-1,TGCGCCAGCAGGGGGGGGACAGCCTCTGGAAACACCATATATTTT,CASRGGTASGNTIYF
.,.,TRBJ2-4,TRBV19,TGTGCCAGTAGTAGCCAGGACAAAAACATTCAGTACTTC,CASSSQDKNIQYF
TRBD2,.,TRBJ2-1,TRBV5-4,TGTGCCAGCAGCGGAGCTAGCGGGGGCCTGCGCGCCTACAATGAGCAGTTCTTC,CASSGASGGLRAYNEQFF
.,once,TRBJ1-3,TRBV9,.,CASSFGQGNTIYF
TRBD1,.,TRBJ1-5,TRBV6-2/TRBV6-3,TGTGCCAGCAGTTACGAGGGACAGCTCAATCAGCCCCAGCATTTT,CASSYEGQLNQPQHF